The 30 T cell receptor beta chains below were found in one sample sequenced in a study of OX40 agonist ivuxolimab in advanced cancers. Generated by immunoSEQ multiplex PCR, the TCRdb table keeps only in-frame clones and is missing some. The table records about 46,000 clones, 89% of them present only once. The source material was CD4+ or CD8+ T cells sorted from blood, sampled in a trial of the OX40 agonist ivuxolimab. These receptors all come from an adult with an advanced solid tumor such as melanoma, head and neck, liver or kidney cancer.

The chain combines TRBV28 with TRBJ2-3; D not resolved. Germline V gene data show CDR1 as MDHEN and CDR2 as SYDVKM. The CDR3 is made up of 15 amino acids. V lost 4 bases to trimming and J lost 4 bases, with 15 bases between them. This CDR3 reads CASSSDPTTADTQYF. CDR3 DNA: TGTGCCAGCAGTTCCGATCCGACCACTGCAGATACGCAGTATTTT.

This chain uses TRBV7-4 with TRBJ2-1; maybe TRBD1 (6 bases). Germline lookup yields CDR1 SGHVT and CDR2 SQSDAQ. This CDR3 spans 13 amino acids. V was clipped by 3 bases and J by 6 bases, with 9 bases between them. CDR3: CASSFVQGNEQFF. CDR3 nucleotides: TGTGCCAGCAGCTTCGTACAGGGCAATGAGCAGTTCTTC.

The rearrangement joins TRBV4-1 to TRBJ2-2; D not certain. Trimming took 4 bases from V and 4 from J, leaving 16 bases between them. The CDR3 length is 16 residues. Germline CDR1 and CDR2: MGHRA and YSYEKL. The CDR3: CASSPGPNPSTGELFF. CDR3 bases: TGCGCCAGCAGCCCAGGACCGAACCCAAGCACCGGGGAGCTGTTTTTT.

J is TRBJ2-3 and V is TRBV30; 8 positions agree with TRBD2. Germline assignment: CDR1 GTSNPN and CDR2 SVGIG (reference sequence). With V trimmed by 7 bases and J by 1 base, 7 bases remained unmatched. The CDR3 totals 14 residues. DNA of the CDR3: TGTGCCTCCCGGGGGGGGGAGCGCACAGATACGCAGTATTTT. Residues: CASRGGERTDTQYF. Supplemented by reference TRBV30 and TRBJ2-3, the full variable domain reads SQTIHQWPATLVQPVGSPLSLECTVEGTSNPNLYWYRQAAGRGLQLLFYSVGIGQISSEVPQNLSASRPQDRQFILSSKKLLLSDSGFYLCASRGGERTDTQYFGPGTRLTVL.

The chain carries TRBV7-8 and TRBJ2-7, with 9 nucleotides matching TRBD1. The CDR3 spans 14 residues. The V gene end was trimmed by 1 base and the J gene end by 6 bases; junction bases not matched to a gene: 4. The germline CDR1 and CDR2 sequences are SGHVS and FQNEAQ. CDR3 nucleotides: TGTGCCAGCAGCTTAGGGGACAGGGAGGGCGAGCAGTACTTC. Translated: CASSLGDREGEQYF.

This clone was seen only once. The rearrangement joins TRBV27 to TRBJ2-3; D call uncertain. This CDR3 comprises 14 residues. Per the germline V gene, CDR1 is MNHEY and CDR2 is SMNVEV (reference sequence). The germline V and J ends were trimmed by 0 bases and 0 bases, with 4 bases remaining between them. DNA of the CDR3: TGTGCCAGCAGTTTATCGTGGAGCACAGATACGCAGTATTTT. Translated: CASSLSWSTDTQYF.

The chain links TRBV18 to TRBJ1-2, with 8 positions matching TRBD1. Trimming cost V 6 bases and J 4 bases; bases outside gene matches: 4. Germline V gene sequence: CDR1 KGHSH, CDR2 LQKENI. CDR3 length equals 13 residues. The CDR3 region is CASSPGTGYGYTF. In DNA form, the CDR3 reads TGTGCCAGCTCGCCCGGGACAGGCTATGGCTACACCTTC. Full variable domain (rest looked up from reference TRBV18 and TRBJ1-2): NAGVMQNPRHLVRRRGQEARLRCSPMKGHSHVYWYRQLPEEGLKFMVYLQKENIIDESGMPKERFSAEFPKEGPSILRIQQVVRGDSAAYFCASSPGTGYGYTFGSGTRLTVV.

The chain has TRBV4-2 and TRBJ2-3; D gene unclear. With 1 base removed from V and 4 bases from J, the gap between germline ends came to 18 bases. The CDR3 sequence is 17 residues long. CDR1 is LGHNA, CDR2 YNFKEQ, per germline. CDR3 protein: CASSQGLSSGVADTQYF. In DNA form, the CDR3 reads TGTGCCAGCAGCCAAGGGCTGAGCTCAGGAGTAGCAGATACGCAGTATTTT.

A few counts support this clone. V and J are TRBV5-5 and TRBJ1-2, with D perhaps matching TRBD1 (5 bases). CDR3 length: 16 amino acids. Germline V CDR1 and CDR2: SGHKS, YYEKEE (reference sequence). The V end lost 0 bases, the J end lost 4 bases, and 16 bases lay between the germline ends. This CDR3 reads CASSLGGYLRIYGYTF. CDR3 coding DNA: TGTGCCAGCAGCTTGGGGGGGTACCTTCGCATCTATGGCTACACCTTC. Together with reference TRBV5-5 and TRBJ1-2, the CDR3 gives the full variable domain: DAGVTQSPTHLIKTRGQQVTLRCSPISGHKSVSWYQQVLGQGPQFIFQYYEKEERGRGNFPDRFSARQFPNYSSELNVNALLLGDSALYLCASSLGGYLRIYGYTFGSGTRLTVV.

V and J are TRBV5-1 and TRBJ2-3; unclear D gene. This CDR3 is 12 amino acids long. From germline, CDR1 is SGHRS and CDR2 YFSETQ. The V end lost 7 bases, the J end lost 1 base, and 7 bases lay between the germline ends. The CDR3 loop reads CASLRGTDTQYF. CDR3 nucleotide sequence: TGCGCCAGCCTTAGGGGCACAGATACGCAGTATTTT.

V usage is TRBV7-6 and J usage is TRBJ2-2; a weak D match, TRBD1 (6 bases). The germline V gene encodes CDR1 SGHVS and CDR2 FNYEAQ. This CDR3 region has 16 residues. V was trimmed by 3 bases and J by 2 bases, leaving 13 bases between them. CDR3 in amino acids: CASSFGVGQNTGELFF. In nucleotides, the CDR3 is TGTGCCAGCAGCTTCGGGGTGGGACAAAACACCGGGGAGCTGTTTTTT. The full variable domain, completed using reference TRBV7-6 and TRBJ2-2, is GAGVSQSPRYKVTKRGQDVALRCDPISGHVSLYWYRQALGQGPEFLTYFNYEAQQDKSGLPNDRFSAERPEGSISTLTIQRTEQRDSAMYRCASSFGVGQNTGELFFGEGSRLTVL.

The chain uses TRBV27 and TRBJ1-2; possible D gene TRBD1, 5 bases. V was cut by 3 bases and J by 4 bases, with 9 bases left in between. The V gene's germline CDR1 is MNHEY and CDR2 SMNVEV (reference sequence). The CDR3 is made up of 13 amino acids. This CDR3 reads CASSFRGGYGYTF. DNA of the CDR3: TGTGCCAGCAGTTTTAGGGGAGGCTATGGCTACACCTTC.

The CDR3 DNA is TGCAGCGTGAGCCTAAACACTGAAGCTTTCTTT. This codes for CSVSLNTEAFF. This rearrangement joins TRBV29-1 to TRBJ1-1; unclear D gene. CDR3 length: 11 amino acids. The germline V and J ends were trimmed by 6 bases and 2 bases, with 7 bases remaining between them. Germline V gene lookup returns CDR1 SQVTM and CDR2 ANQGSEA.

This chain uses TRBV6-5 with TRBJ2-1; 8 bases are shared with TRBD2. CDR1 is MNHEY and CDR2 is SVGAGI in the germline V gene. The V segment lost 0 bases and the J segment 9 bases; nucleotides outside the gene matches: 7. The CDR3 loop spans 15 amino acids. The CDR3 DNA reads TGTGCCAGCAGTTACTCTCCAGCGGGGGCCAGTGAGCAGTTCTTC. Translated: CASSYSPAGASEQFF.

In DNA, the CDR3 is TGTGCCAGCAGTACAGGGTTAAGGACTGAAGCTTTCTTT. This encodes CASSTGLRTEAFF. This chain joins TRBV27 and TRBJ1-1, with TRBD1 as a possible D gene (6 bases). Trimming left V 5 bases short and J 5 bases short, with 12 bases between. Germline assignment: CDR1 MNHEY and CDR2 SMNVEV (reference sequence). The CDR3 is 13 amino acids.

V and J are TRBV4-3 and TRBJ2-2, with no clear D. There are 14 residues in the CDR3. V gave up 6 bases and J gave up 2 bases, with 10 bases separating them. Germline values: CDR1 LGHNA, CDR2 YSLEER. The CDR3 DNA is TGCGCCAGCAGTTGGTACAGCAACACCGGGGAGCTGTTTTTT. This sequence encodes CASSWYSNTGELFF.

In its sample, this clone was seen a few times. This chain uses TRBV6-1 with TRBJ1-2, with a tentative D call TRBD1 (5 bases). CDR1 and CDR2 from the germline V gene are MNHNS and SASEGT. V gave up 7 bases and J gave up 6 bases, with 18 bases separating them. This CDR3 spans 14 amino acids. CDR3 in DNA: TGTGCCAGCACCGTCCGGGGGGGGGTCCATGGCTACACCTTC. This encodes CASTVRGGVHGYTF.

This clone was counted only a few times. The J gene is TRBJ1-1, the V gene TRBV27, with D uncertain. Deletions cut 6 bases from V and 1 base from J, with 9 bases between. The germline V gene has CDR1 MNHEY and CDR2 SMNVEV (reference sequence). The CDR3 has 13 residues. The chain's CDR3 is CASRETANTEAFF. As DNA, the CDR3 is TGTGCCAGCAGAGAGACGGCGAACACTGAAGCTTTCTTT.

This chain's CDR3 is CASSLPGGSTYNEQFF. CDR3 nucleotides: TGTGCCAGCAGCTTACCGGGCGGTTCTACCTACAATGAGCAGTTCTTC. The V and J genes are TRBV13 and TRBJ2-1; D remains unclear. The CDR3 spans 16 residues. Between the trimmed V and J ends, which lost 2 bases and 2 bases, there was a span of 13 bases. Germline CDR1 PRHDT, CDR2 FYEKMQ (reference sequence).

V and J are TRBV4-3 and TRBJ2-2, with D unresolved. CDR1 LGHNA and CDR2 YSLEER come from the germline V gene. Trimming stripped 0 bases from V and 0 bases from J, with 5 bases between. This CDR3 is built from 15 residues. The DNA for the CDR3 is TGCGCCAGCAGCCAAGATGAGCCGAACACCGGGGAGCTGTTTTTT. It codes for CASSQDEPNTGELFF.

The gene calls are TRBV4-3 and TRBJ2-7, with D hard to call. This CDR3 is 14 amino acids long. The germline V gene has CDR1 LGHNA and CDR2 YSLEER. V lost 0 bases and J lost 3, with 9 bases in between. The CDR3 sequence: CASSQDRQNYEQYF. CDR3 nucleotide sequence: TGCGCCAGCAGCCAAGATCGGCAGAACTACGAGCAGTACTTC.

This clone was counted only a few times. This CDR3 is CASSSSTGGGTEAFF. In nucleotides, the CDR3 is TGTGCCAGCAGTAGTTCGACCGGGGGGGGCACTGAAGCTTTCTTT. The genes are TRBV28 and TRBJ1-1; D perhaps matches TRBD1 (5 bases). The germline V and J ends were trimmed by 5 bases and 4 bases, with 17 bases remaining between them. The CDR3 extends over 15 amino acids. Per germline, CDR1 MDHEN and CDR2 SYDVKM.

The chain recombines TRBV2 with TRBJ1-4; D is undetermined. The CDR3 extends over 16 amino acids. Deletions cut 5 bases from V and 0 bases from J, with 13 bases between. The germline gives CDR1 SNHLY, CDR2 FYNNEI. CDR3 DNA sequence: TGTGCCAGCAGTACCCCCTGGGAAGCAACTAATGAAAAACTGTTTTTT. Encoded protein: CASSTPWEATNEKLFF.

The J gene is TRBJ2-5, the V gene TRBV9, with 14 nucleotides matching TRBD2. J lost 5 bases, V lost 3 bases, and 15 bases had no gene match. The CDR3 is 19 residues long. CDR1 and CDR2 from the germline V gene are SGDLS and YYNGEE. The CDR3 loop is CASSAPPWGLAGAGETQYF. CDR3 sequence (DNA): TGTGCCAGCAGCGCCCCACCCTGGGGACTAGCGGGGGCCGGGGAGACCCAGTACTTC.

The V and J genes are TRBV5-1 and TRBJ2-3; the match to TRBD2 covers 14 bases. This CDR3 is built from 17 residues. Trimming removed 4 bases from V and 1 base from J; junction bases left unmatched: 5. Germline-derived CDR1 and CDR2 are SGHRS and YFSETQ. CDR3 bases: TGCGCCAGCAGCCTGGGACTAGCGGGAGCCGGCACAGATACGCAGTATTTT. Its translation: CASSLGLAGAGTDTQYF. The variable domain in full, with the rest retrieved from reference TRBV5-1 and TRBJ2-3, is KAGVTQTPRYLIKTRGQQVTLSCSPISGHRSVSWYQQTPGQGLQFLFEYFSETQRNKGNFPGRFSGRQFSNSRSEMNVSTLELGDSALYLCASSLGLAGAGTDTQYFGPGTRLTVL.

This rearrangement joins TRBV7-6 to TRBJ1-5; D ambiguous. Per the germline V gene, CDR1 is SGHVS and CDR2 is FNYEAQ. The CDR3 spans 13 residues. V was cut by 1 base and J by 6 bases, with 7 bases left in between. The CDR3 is CASSLGRAQPQHF. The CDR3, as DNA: TGTGCCAGCAGCTTAGGGCGAGCTCAGCCCCAGCATTTT.

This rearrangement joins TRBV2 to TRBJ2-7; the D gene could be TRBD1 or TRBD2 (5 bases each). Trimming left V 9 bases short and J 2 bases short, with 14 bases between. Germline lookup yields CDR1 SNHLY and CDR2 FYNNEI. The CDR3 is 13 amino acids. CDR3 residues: CASRSGQTYEQYF. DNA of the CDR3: TGTGCCAGTCGGAGCGGACAAACCTACGAGCAGTACTTC.

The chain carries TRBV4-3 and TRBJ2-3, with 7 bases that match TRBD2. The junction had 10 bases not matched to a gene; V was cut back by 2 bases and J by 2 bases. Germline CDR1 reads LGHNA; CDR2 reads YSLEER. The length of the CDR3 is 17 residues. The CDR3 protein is CASSQSVAGSNTDTQYF. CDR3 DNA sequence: TGCGCCAGCAGCCAATCAGTAGCGGGCAGTAACACAGATACGCAGTATTTT.

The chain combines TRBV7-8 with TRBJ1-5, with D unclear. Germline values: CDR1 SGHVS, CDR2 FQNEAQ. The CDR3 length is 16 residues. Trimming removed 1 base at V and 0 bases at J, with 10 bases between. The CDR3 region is CASSLGRPYSNQPQHF. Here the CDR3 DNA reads TGTGCCAGCAGCTTAGGCCGCCCCTATAGCAATCAGCCCCAGCATTTT.

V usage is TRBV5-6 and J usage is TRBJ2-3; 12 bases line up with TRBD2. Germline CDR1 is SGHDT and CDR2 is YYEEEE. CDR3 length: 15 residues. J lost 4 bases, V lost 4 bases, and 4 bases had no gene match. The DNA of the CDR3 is TGTGCCAGCAGCAGGACTAGCGGGGTCGCAGATACGCAGTATTTT. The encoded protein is CASSRTSGVADTQYF.